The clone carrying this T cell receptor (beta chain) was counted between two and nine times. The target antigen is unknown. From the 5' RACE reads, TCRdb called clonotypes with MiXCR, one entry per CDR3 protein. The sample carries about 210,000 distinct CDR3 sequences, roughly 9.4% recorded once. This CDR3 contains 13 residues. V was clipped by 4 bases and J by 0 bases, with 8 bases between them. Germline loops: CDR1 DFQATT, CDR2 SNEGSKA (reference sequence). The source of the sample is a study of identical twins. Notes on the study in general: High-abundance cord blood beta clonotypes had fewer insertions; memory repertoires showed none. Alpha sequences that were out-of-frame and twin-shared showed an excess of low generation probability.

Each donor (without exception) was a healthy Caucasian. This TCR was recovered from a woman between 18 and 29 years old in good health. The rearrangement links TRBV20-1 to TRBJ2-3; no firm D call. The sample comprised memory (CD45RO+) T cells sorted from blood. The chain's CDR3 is CSAKTTSTDTQYF. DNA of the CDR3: TGCAGTGCTAAGACCACTAGCACAGATACGCAGTATTTT.